This TCR beta chain was captured in a study of T cell clones after liver transplantation (dated by TCRdb to between 2019 and 2020). Notes on the research overall: The samples were obtained from ITN030ST, a randomized trial that attempted immunosuppression withdrawal within 2 years after liver transplantation. After a pre-transplant mixed lymphocyte reaction, TCRbeta sequencing was used to pinpoint donor-reactive T cell clones, which were subsequently tracked in post-transplant blood. As an antigen-independent comparator for the donor-reactive sequences, third party-reactive TCRbeta sequences from pre-transplant MLRs were identified as well. Of the eight recipients, a few were HCV-positive, while the remaining recipients had been transplanted for non-autoimmune, non-viral indications. Subjects received no induction therapy and standard immunosuppression until randomization at 12-24 months post-transplant. Tolerance meant complete immunosuppression withdrawal for at least one year without liver enzymes rising beyond twice the upper limit of normal. Blood samples were taken pre-transplant, pre-randomization before withdrawal, and post-randomization after full withdrawal or failed withdrawal. Of the 8 liver transplant recipients making up the studied cohort, 3 were classified as tolerant and 5 as non-tolerant. Overall study results and their limits: The decline in donor-reactive sequences exceeded the decline in third party-reactive sequences, suggesting partial antigen-specific deletion that was unrelated to withdrawal success. The conclusions were considered preliminary, being limited by small, heterogeneous patient numbers and non-standardized post-transplant time points. In 5 of 8 subjects, circulating donor-reactive CD4 TCRbeta sequences decreased significantly after transplant, regardless of tolerance or HCV status. When repertoire turnover was taken into account, detection of donor-reactive sequences was significantly reduced in 7 of 8 subjects for CD4 and in 8 of 8 subjects for CD8. Since no allograft tissue specimens were available, donor-reactive T cells may have migrated into the graft instead of being deleted. Low numbers of available donor cells limited the measurable donor-reactive repertoire in a couple of subjects.

The sample's time point label, decoded: pre-transplant. Thawed unstimulated PBMCs were stained for CD3, CD4 and CD8 and FACS-sorted into CD3+CD4+ and CD3+CD8+ populations. Each of the 8 studied subjects was randomized to immunosuppression withdrawal. The Qiagen DNeasy Blood and Tissue Kit was used for genomic DNA isolation. Frozen genomic DNA underwent high-throughput TCRbeta CDR3 sequencing by immunoSEQ, including PCR amplification, mapping, bias correction and internal controls. As for how the authors treated the data: Productive rearrangements were kept, and unique TCRbeta sequences were defined by CDR3 nucleotide sequence plus V and J gene. For a sequence to be called donor-reactive, it needed a frequency of at least 0.01% and at least 5-fold expansion in CFSE-low cells compared with unstimulated pre-transplant cells. Minimum frequency thresholds were set for each subject on the basis of the unstimulated sample with the lowest template count, so that a detection power of at least 90% was ensured. Repertoire turnover was measured by Jensen-Shannon divergence between the top 1000 TCRbeta sequences post- and pre-transplant. Changes in detection of donor-reactive sequences were tested with two-sided Fisher's exact tests. In its TCRdb copy, this immuneACCESS table keeps in-frame sequences only and misses some clones. Where compared with another copy, unresolved V genes explain less than half of these, and the others have no known cause. V and J calls plus clone size are reproduced from that table; the DNA served to infer D and trimming. This sample is represented by about 78,000 clones; about 80% of them were singletons. The ten largest clonotypes hold about 0.63% of the sample.

The germline ends are 9 bases apart after V is trimmed by 3 bases and J by 3 bases. The CDR3 starts with the cysteine, ends with the phenylalanine, and has 14 residues. The DNA shown is the 42-base CDR3, in frame from base 1. The CDR1 and CDR2 encoded by the germline V gene are SGHRS and YFSETQ. Notes on this clone: The target of this receptor is not known. No base-level quality is on record; no much larger clone is a single base apart.

This TCR was sampled from a human donor who received a liver transplant. The sequences come from CD4+ T cells from blood, collected before liver transplant. This chain joins TRBV5-1 to TRBJ2-2; TRBD2 is a possible D gene, resting on 6 matching bases. The CDR3 loop reads CASSWGGDTGELFF. The DNA is TGCGCCAGCAGCTGGGGAGGTGACACCGGGGAGCTGTTTTTT. With all but the CDR3 taken from the reference TRBV5-1 and TRBJ2-2 genes, the full variable domain is: KAGVTQTPRYLIKTRGQQVTLSCSPISGHRSVSWYQQTPGQGLQFLFEYFSETQRNKGNFPGRFSGRQFSNSRSEMNVSTLELGDSALYLCASSWGGDTGELFFGEGSRLTVL.